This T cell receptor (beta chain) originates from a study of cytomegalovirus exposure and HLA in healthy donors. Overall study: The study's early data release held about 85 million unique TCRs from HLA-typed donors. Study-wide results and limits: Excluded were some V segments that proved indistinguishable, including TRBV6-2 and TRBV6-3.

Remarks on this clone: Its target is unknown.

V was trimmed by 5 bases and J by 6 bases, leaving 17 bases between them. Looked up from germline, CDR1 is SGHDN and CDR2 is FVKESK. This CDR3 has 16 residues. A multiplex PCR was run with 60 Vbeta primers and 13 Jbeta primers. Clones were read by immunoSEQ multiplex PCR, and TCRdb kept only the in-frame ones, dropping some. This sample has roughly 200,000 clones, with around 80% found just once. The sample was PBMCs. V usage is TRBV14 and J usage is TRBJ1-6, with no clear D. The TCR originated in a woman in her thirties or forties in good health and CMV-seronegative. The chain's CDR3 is CASSEGFKGINSPLHF. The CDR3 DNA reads TGTGCCAGCAGCGAGGGCTTTAAGGGCATTAATTCACCCCTCCACTTT. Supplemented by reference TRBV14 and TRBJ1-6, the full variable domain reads EAGVTQFPSHSVIEKGQTVTLRCDPISGHDNLYWYRRVMGKEIKFLLHFVKESKQDESGMPNNRFLAERTGGTYSTLKVQPAELEDSGVYFCASSEGFKGINSPLHFGNGTRLTVT.